This entry lists 8 T cell receptor beta chains sequenced from one sample in a study of blood T cells in healthy people across ages. Alongside a J-beta primer mix, a sample-barcoded 5' primer served in a second PCR lasting roughly 7 to 11 cycles. Each CDR3 protein gets one entry after TCRdb re-called the 5' RACE reads with MiXCR. The repertoire holds around 800,000 distinct CDR3 sequences, with under 30% as singletons. These data also featured in a second study, about T cells of mothers and their children.

Source material: blood. Receptor source: a boy between 5 and 17 years old in good health.

The J gene is TRBJ2-3, the V gene TRBV20-1, with TRBD2 matching 9 bases. In germline, CDR1 is DFQATT, CDR2 SNEGSKA (reference sequence). The CDR3 consists of 16 residues. Trimming cost V 0 bases and J 5 bases; bases outside gene matches: 9. The DNA of the CDR3 is TGCAGTGCTAGAGATGCTAGCGGGGTGCTTAGAGATACGCAGTATTTT. This sequence encodes CSARDASGVLRDTQYF.

The chain uses TRBV7-2 and TRBJ2-7, with D tentatively TRBD2 (5 bases). The CDR3 consists of 16 residues. CDR1 and CDR2 from the germline V gene are SGHTA and FQGNSA. Trimming cost V 4 bases and J 2 bases, with 18 bases left between them. The CDR3 loop reads CASSSEGRGMTYEQYF. DNA of the CDR3: TGTGCCAGCAGCTCAGAAGGTCGGGGAATGACCTACGAGCAGTACTTC.

The V and J genes are TRBV25-1 and TRBJ2-5; TRBD2 is a possible D gene (6 bases). The germline gives CDR1 MGHDK, CDR2 SYGVNS. The CDR3 totals 11 residues. The CDR3 coding sequence is TGTTCCGGGGGAAACCAAGAGACCCAGTACTTC. Protein sequence: CSGGNQETQYF.

The V call is TRBV29-1, the J call TRBJ2-5; tentative D call: TRBD1 (6 bases). Trimming removed 6 bases from V and 5 bases from J, with 19 bases in between. CDR3 length: 14 amino acids. Per the germline V gene, CDR1 is SQVTM and CDR2 is ANQGSEA. CDR3 DNA sequence: TGCAGCGTGGGGGTAACAGGGTCCGGCGAGACCCAGTACTTC. Its translation is CSVGVTGSGETQYF.

The V call is TRBV28, the J call TRBJ2-1; 9 nucleotides agree with TRBD1. The V gene end was trimmed by 3 bases and the J gene end by 10 bases; junction bases not matched to a gene: 10. The CDR3 totals 15 residues. Germline CDR1 and CDR2: MDHEN and SYDVKM. CDR3: CASSFGTGSYGEQFF. CDR3 DNA sequence: TGTGCCAGCAGTTTCGGGACAGGGTCTTACGGCGAGCAGTTCTTC.

The genes are TRBV5-1 and TRBJ1-6; perhaps TRBD1 as D (5 bases). The CDR3 runs to 15 residues. The germline V and J ends were trimmed by 4 bases and 7 bases, with 15 bases remaining between them. CDR1 is SGHRS, CDR2 YFSETQ, per germline. The CDR3: CASSDSGTTNSPLHF. DNA for the CDR3: TGCGCCAGCAGCGATTCCGGGACGACGAATTCACCCCTCCACTTT.

This clonotype was recorded a few times. The genes are TRBV12-3 or TRBV12-4 and TRBJ2-5, with 8 bases matching TRBD2. The V gene end was trimmed by 6 bases and the J gene end by 5 bases; junction bases not matched to a gene: 5. The CDR3 loop spans 13 amino acids. The CDR3 spells CASRVSGVETQYF. The CDR3 DNA is TGTGCCAGCAGGGTTAGCGGGGTGGAGACCCAGTACTTC.

This clonotype was seen only a few times. The J gene is TRBJ2-1, the V gene TRBV13; TRBD2 might be the D (6 bases). The germline V and J ends were trimmed by 4 bases and 0 bases, with 22 bases remaining between them. Per the germline V gene, CDR1 is PRHDT and CDR2 is FYEKMQ (reference sequence). The CDR3 sequence is 19 residues long. The CDR3 nucleotides are TGTGCCAGCAGCTCCCGGGGCCGGGAGTGGGTAGCCTCCTACAATGAGCAGTTCTTC. Amino acid sequence: CASSSRGREWVASYNEQFF.